Below are 25 T cell receptor beta chains sequenced from a single sample in a study of neurological immune-mediated disorders. TCRdb re-analysed the 5' RACE reads in MiXCR, keeping a single row per CDR3 protein. This sample yields under 85,000 distinct CDR3 sequences, of which approximately 10% are seen a single time; under 2% belongs to the top ten. The specimen sequenced was PBMCs. These receptors came from a man aged 35 to 55 in good health.

This clonotype was seen ten or more times. The V and J genes are TRBV5-1 and TRBJ2-1, with 11 bases that match TRBD2. From germline, CDR1 is SGHRS and CDR2 YFSETQ. This CDR3 is built from 15 residues. J lost 8 bases, V lost 3 bases, and 7 bases had no gene match. DNA for the CDR3: TGCGCCAGCAGCTCCGGGACTAGCGGATCGGATGAGCAGTTCTTC. The encoded protein is CASSSGTSGSDEQFF.

This clonotype has only a few counts. The rearrangement links TRBV7-9 to TRBJ2-7; 11 nucleotides match TRBD2. From germline, CDR1 is SEHNR and CDR2 FQNEAQ (reference sequence). The CDR3 is 15 residues long. V gave up 2 bases and J gave up 5 bases; unmatched junction bases: 5. CDR3 sequence reads: CASSLTSGGPHEQYF. The DNA for the CDR3 is TGTGCCAGCAGCTTAACTAGCGGGGGCCCCCACGAGCAGTACTTC.

There are many counts of this clonotype. The rearrangement uses TRBV5-1 and TRBJ1-1; possibly TRBD1 for D (6 bases). This CDR3 spans 15 amino acids. Trimming left V 0 bases short and J 8 bases short, with 17 bases between. From germline, CDR1 is SGHRS and CDR2 YFSETQ. The CDR3 nucleotides are TGCGCCAGCAGCTTGGCCGGACAGAAAAGAAGCGAAGCTTTCTTT. This translates into CASSLAGQKRSEAFF.

This clonotype has at least ten counts. The chain links TRBV4-2 to TRBJ1-2, with TRBD1 matching 7 bases. V shed 0 bases and J 4 bases; nucleotides not matched to a gene: 5. The CDR3 consists of 15 residues. Germline CDR1 and CDR2: LGHNA and YNFKEQ. This CDR3 is CASSQDQGGVYGYTF. In DNA, the CDR3 is TGTGCCAGCAGCCAAGATCAGGGGGGCGTCTATGGCTACACCTTC.

This clonotype was found many times. The chain employs TRBV5-6 and TRBJ2-7; 7 nucleotides agree with TRBD1. Trimming at V came to 3 bases and at J to 3 bases, leaving 6 bases not matched to a gene. Germline V gene lookup returns CDR1 SGHDT and CDR2 YYEEEE. The CDR3 sequence is 14 residues long. This CDR3 is CASSSPGQYYEQYF. The CDR3 coding sequence is TGTGCCAGCAGCTCGCCGGGACAGTACTACGAGCAGTACTTC.

This clonotype has at least ten counts. The genes are TRBV29-1 and TRBJ2-5, with 14 positions matching TRBD2. The CDR3 sequence is 16 residues long. Germline CDR1 is SQVTM and CDR2 is ANQGSEA. V was clipped by 3 bases and J by 5 bases; unmatched bases: 8. CDR3 region: CSVEGLAGAPGETQYF. CDR3 sequence (DNA): TGCAGCGTTGAGGGACTAGCGGGAGCCCCCGGGGAGACCCAGTACTTC.

This clonotype was recorded at least ten times. This rearrangement joins TRBV12-3 or TRBV12-4 to TRBJ2-3; D is tentatively TRBD1 or TRBD2 (5 bases each). The CDR3 has 14 amino acids. V was pared by 1 base and J by 4 bases, with 9 bases between. CDR3 loop: CASSLGGTADTQYF. The CDR3 DNA reads TGTGCCAGCAGTTTAGGAGGGACGGCAGATACGCAGTATTTT.

The chain carries TRBV12-3 or TRBV12-4 and TRBJ1-1, with 9 bases identical to TRBD1. With V trimmed by 3 bases and J by 1 base, 6 bases remained unmatched. This CDR3 is 16 amino acids long. CDR3 bases: TGTGCCAGCAGTTTTAGGACAGGGGCTGGGAACACTGAAGCTTTCTTT. It translates to CASSFRTGAGNTEAFF.

This clonotype was observed many times. The CDR3 DNA follows: TGTGCCAGCAGCCCGCCTAGCGGGGGGATGCAAGAGACCCAGTACTTC. It encodes CASSPPSGGMQETQYF. V usage is TRBV7-2 and J usage is TRBJ2-5, with 11 bases identical to TRBD2. Germline lookup yields CDR1 SGHTA and CDR2 FQGNSA. CDR3 length: 16 residues. Trimming removed 5 bases from V and 2 bases from J; junction bases left unmatched: 7.

This clonotype was seen many times. The chain joins TRBV7-2 to TRBJ2-7; TRBD1 might be the D (6 bases). This CDR3 region has 14 residues. Germline V CDR1 and CDR2: SGHTA, FQGNSA. Trimming left V 5 bases short and J 5 bases short, with 16 bases between. This CDR3 reads CASSPFRDTNEQYF. Written as DNA, the CDR3 is TGTGCCAGCAGCCCCTTCCGGGACACCAACGAGCAGTACTTC.

This clonotype occurred a few times. The V call is TRBV3-1, the J call TRBJ2-1; the D gene is possibly TRBD2 (5 bases). The V gene's germline CDR1 is LGHDT and CDR2 YNNKEL (reference sequence). V gave up 4 bases and J gave up 9 bases, with 25 bases separating them. This CDR3 comprises 17 residues. The CDR3 DNA is TGTGCCAGCAGCCCCACAGTAGCGCCGTCGCCTTGGAGTGAGCAGTTCTTC. Encoded protein: CASSPTVAPSPWSEQFF.

This clonotype occurred many times. The chain recombines TRBV6-6 with TRBJ2-2, with no clear D. The V gene's germline CDR1 is MNHNY and CDR2 SVGAGI (reference sequence). V lost 10 bases and J lost 6, with 6 bases in between. The length of the CDR3 is 10 residues. CDR3 sequence: CATEAGELFF. CDR3 in DNA: TGTGCCACCGAAGCCGGGGAGCTGTTTTTT.

This clonotype was seen at least ten times. The chain recombines TRBV9 with TRBJ1-2; D is perhaps TRBD1 (6 bases). The CDR3 is made up of 14 amino acids. Germline V gives CDR1 SGDLS, CDR2 YYNGEE. V lost 5 bases and J lost 4, with 15 bases in between. CDR3 nucleotides: TGTGCCAGCAGTGACCGACAGGACCTCTATGGCTACACCTTC. Amino acids: CASSDRQDLYGYTF.

The chain uses TRBV24-1 and TRBJ2-3; 11 nucleotides line up with TRBD2. V lost 3 bases to trimming and J lost 1 base; unmatched junction nucleotides: 2. CDR1 is KGHDR, CDR2 SFDVKD, per germline. CDR3 length: 16 residues. The CDR3 DNA reads as TGTGCCACCAGTGATCCGGGACTAGCGGGCACAGATACGCAGTATTTT. Its protein product is CATSDPGLAGTDTQYF.

This clonotype was detected only a few times. The chain joins TRBV12-3 or TRBV12-4 to TRBJ1-5; 9 positions match TRBD1. Unmatched junction bases numbered 4, after V lost 1 base and J lost 3 bases. The CDR3 runs 16 residues. The CDR3 DNA sequence: TGTGCCAGCAGTTTAGGGGACAGGGCTTCCAATCAGCCCCAGCATTTT. This gives the protein CASSLGDRASNQPQHF.

This clonotype has at least ten counts. The V call is TRBV29-1, the J call TRBJ2-7; a weak D match, TRBD2 (7 bases). Per the germline V gene, CDR1 is SQVTM and CDR2 is ANQGSEA. The CDR3 runs to 12 residues. V dropped 8 bases and J dropped 4 bases, with 15 bases sitting between them. In nucleotides, the CDR3 is TGCAGCACCAAAGGGGGAGGGTACGAGCAGTACTTC. This translates into CSTKGGGYEQYF.

The chain joins TRBV12-3 or TRBV12-4 to TRBJ2-3, with D uncertain. V was clipped by 11 bases and J by 4 bases, with 13 bases between them. The CDR3 is 12 amino acids. The CDR3 protein is CAGTETPDTQYF. The DNA of the CDR3 is TGTGCCGGCACCGAGACCCCAGATACGCAGTATTTT.

This clonotype was observed at least ten times. The V and J genes are TRBV7-2 and TRBJ2-5, with 16 bases aligning to TRBD2. V dropped 5 bases and J dropped 5; count of bases not matched to a gene: 5. Per the germline V gene, CDR1 is SGHTA and CDR2 is FQGNSA. The CDR3 is 16 amino acids. The CDR3 spells CASSAGTSGGAETQYF. The CDR3 nucleotides are TGTGCCAGCAGCGCCGGGACTAGCGGGGGGGCCGAGACCCAGTACTTC.

The sample holds many counts of this clonotype. The rearrangement joins TRBV20-1 to TRBJ2-7, with 7 bases fitting TRBD1. This CDR3 has 15 residues. Germline trimming cut 5 bases from V and 4 bases from J; bases unmatched to any gene: 14. Germline V gene lookup returns CDR1 DFQATT and CDR2 SNEGSKA (reference sequence). CDR3 nucleotides: TGCAGTGCTCCAAAGTGGGACAGCCCCCTTTACGAGCAGTACTTC. Protein: CSAPKWDSPLYEQYF.

This clonotype appeared many times. This chain uses TRBV28 with TRBJ2-7; 9 positions agree with TRBD1. The CDR3 runs 15 residues. V lost 2 bases to trimming and J lost 3 bases; unmatched junction nucleotides: 5. Per the germline V gene, CDR1 is MDHEN and CDR2 is SYDVKM. The CDR3 DNA reads as TGTGCCAGCAGTTTACCCGGGACAGGGAGCTACGAGCAGTACTTC. Its translation is CASSLPGTGSYEQYF.

This clonotype was recorded at least ten times. The chain carries TRBV10-3 and TRBJ2-1; D gene unclear. The CDR3 sequence is 13 residues long. The germline V gene has CDR1 ENHRY and CDR2 SYGVKD. Between the trimmed V and J ends, which lost 7 bases and 5 bases, there was a span of 12 bases. CDR3 protein: CAIKGTENNEQFF. DNA of the CDR3: TGTGCCATCAAGGGTACCGAAAACAATGAGCAGTTCTTC.

This clonotype was found many times. This chain connects TRBV5-1 to TRBJ2-3; no clear D gene. V lost 0 bases, J lost 0 bases, and 2 bases lay in between. This CDR3 spans 13 amino acids. Germline V CDR1 and CDR2: SGHRS, YFSETQ. CDR3 sequence (DNA): TGCGCCAGCAGCTTGGCCAGCACAGATACGCAGTATTTT. Its translation is CASSLASTDTQYF.

This clonotype occurred many times. The chain links TRBV5-1 to TRBJ2-1; 9 nucleotides line up with TRBD2. This CDR3 comprises 16 residues. After removal of 0 bases from V and 8 bases from J, the junction contained 9 bases not matched to a gene. The germline CDR1 and CDR2 sequences are SGHRS and YFSETQ. In DNA, the CDR3 is TGCGCCAGCAGCTTGGGGGCGGGAGGGCCGGCCGATGAGCAGTTCTTC. Amino acids: CASSLGAGGPADEQFF.

This clonotype was detected many times. The chain couples TRBV6-5 to TRBJ2-3; 7 positions agree with TRBD1. Trimming took 5 bases from V and 2 from J; bases not matched to a gene: 4. Germline V lookup: CDR1 MNHEY, CDR2 SVGAGI. The CDR3 runs to 14 residues. The CDR3 sequence is CASSATGPTDTQYF. CDR3 nucleotides: TGTGCCAGCAGTGCGACAGGGCCCACAGATACGCAGTATTTT.

This clonotype was counted ten times or more. The chain uses TRBV3-1 and TRBJ2-7; unclear D gene. Looked up from germline, CDR1 is LGHDT and CDR2 is YNNKEL (reference sequence). The CDR3 runs 13 residues. V was trimmed by 0 bases and J by 6 bases, leaving 9 bases between them. The CDR3 DNA sequence: TGTGCCAGCAGCCAAGATCACCCAGGCGAGCAGTACTTC. It translates to CASSQDHPGEQYF.